Sequencing of this T cell receptor beta chain was carried out in a study of shared clonotypes between healthy human individuals. Libraries were prepared by immunoSEQ multiplex PCR; TCRdb keeps only in-frame clonotypes and omits some of them. The sample shows approximately 2.3 million clones, over 90% of them seen only once. CDR1 and CDR2 from the germline V gene are SGHAT and FQNNGV. V was cut by 3 bases and J by 7 bases, with 20 bases left in between. The CDR3 length is 16 residues. The donor population consisted of healthy HIV-negative adults with no recent acute infections or vaccinations. Input material: naive CD4+ T cells from PBMCs. Subset described: CD45RA+ positively selected. The sequence derives from a young man in good health. Some clones in this sample may be carry-over from other donors' samples. This chain connects TRBV11-2 to TRBJ2-3; D may be TRBD1 (6 bases). The CDR3 nucleotides read TGTGCCAGCAGCTTTCTTCAGGGGCCCAGGGGATATACGCAGTATTTT. This sequence encodes CASSFLQGPRGYTQYF.